Reported below is one T cell receptor beta chain. Its matching antigen is unknown. The data were produced by immunoSEQ multiplex PCR, yet TCRdb's version contains in-frame clones alone and is incomplete. The repertoire holds hundreds of thousands of clones, with over 75% as singletons. This specimen belongs to a study of Ad26.COV2.S vaccination and SARS-CoV-2 variants. Study overall: By the intramuscular route, Ad26.COV2.S was given once, or twice 56 days apart. General study results and limits: Similar non-spike TCR breadth was seen in vaccine and placebo recipients.

The germline V and J ends were trimmed by 0 bases and 4 bases, with 15 bases remaining between them. The CDR3 runs to 16 residues. Germline CDR1 is MGHRA and CDR2 is YSYEKL. The treatment is: about 20 received Ad26.COV2.S at low or high dose, single or two shots; 5 received placebo; per-sample allocation not given. On day 63 after the first injection, vaccine and placebo recipients gave samples. The vaccine antigen was prefusion-stabilized Wuhan SARS-CoV-2 spike. This TCR came from a person aged 18-65 years who received the Ad26.COV2.S COVID-19 vaccine or a placebo. Specimen: peripheral blood, collected in a trial of Ad26.COV2.S vaccine versus placebo. The rearrangement joins TRBV4-1 to TRBJ1-2, with D tentatively TRBD1 (6 bases). In nucleotides, the CDR3 is TGCGCCAGCAGCCAAGAAGCAGGGGTTATTAGCTATGGCTACACCTTC. Its protein is CASSQEAGVISYGYTF.